This TCR beta chain was captured in a study of T cells expressing NK-cell markers (dated by TCRdb to 2020 to 2021). General notes on the study: In sorted CD3+CD56+NKG2C+, CD3+CD56+NKG2C- and CD3+CD56-NKG2C+ T-cell subsets from 8 or 9 donors, TCR beta-chain repertoires were profiled. Of the eight sequenced donors, seven were found to be HCMV-seropositive and one was found to be HCMV-seronegative. The eight sequenced donors were randomly selected healthy volunteers, three men and five women. The libraries were sequenced on Illumina HiSeq 2000/2500, MiSeq or NextSeq, producing 2 x 150 bp reads. The research as a whole found: In 5 to 7 donors, the dominant CD3+CD56+NKG2C+ clonotypes ranked among the top 10 CD8+ clonotypes, making up about 1.0-7.0% of CD8+ T cells. Those dominant clonotypes were again the most abundant among CD3+CD56-NKG2C+ cells in a handful of donors, at about 25-65%. Whether the expanded NKG2C-expressing T cell clones were specific for HCMV antigens remained unclear.

The reads were generated on an Illumina HiSeq 2000. 5'RACE template switching, by which a universal primer site and unique molecular identifiers were added, was used to make TCR beta cDNA libraries. cDNA synthesis was primed from the TCR beta constant segment and was followed by two successive PCR amplification steps. For the original study's pipeline: Reads were demultiplexed and grouped by UMI with MIGEC, and clonotypes were assembled and quantified with MiTCR. To remove erroneous sequences, TCR cDNA sequences were retained only when supported by two or more reads. The tcR package was used for downstream repertoire analysis, with clonotypes matched between fractions based on CDR3 nucleotide sequence plus V segment. VDJmatch was used to annotate antigen specificity against VDJdb, with one amino acid substitution allowed in CDR3. Each CDR3 protein sequence appears as one entry after TCRdb reprocessed the reads, and no DNA is included. TCRdb, not the authors, supplied the V and J calls. Per the sample table, the count is around 180,000 distinct CDR3 sequences. The top ten constitute 20% to 25% of the sample.

As to this clonotype: This clone's antigen is unknown.

Counted from cysteine to phenylalanine, this CDR3 has 17 amino acids. The DNA sequence is not available. According to the germline V gene, CDR1 reads MNHEY and CDR2 reads SVGAGI. A commercial ELISA kit detecting HCMV-specific IgG in serum was used to determine HCMV serostatus. Peripheral blood mononuclear cells were isolated from blood by Ficoll density gradient centrifugation. This clonotype was obtained from a man between 18 and 69 years old in good health. The material sequenced was blood T cells: a sorted CD56 or NKG2C T cell subset, CD4+ or CD8+ T cells, or bulk PBMC T cells (not recorded which). The rearranged segments are TRBV6-5 and TRBJ1-2; TCRdb gives TRBD1 as the D gene, but with no DNA this cannot be confirmed. The CDR3 loop reads CASSYSFRDGANYGYTF.